This record covers a single TCR beta chain. Its antigen is not known. The entry originates in a study of radiotherapy plus CTLA-4 blockade in lung cancer. General observations from the study: Among blood TCR repertoires after radiotherapy plus ipilimumab, tumor-derived clones expanded.

Here immunoSEQ multiplex PCR was the method, and the copy in TCRdb shows in-frame clones only, minus some. The sample contains tens of thousands of clones, roughly three quarters of which appear only once. Trimming at V came to 3 bases and at J to 5 bases, leaving 10 bases not matched to a gene. The germline V gene has CDR1 SGDLS and CDR2 YYNGEE. This CDR3 is built from 15 residues. Here the sequenced sample was peripheral blood, taken from a patient treated with radiotherapy plus ipilimumab. The J gene is TRBJ1-2, the V gene TRBV9, with 7 bases identical to TRBD1. The TCR comes from a human donor with non-small cell lung cancer who had a complete response to radiotherapy plus ipilimumab. CDR3 bases: TGTGCCAGCAGCGCTCACTTGGACAGGAGGTATGGCTACACCTTC. Protein sequence: CASSAHLDRRYGYTF.